This T cell receptor beta chain was identified in a study of cytotoxic CD8 clonotypes in ibrutinib-treated CLL. General study results and limits: The study found clonality rose at ibrutinib response, then fell toward baseline at progression.

Germline CDR1 and CDR2: ENHRY and SYGVKD. CDR3 length: 13 amino acids. Trimming shortened V by 8 bases and J by 2 bases, and 12 bases separated the two germline ends. This clone was seen a few times. Its antigen remains unidentified. TCRdb's table, derived via immunoSEQ multiplex PCR, lists solely in-frame clones and lacks some. This sample has around 310,000 clones, with roughly 79% found just once. The material sequenced was PBMCs, taken before ibrutinib treatment. The receptor was isolated from a human donor with chronic lymphocytic leukemia. The chain is built from TRBV10-3 and TRBJ1-2, with a weak D call TRBD1 (5 bases). In DNA form, the CDR3 reads TGTGCCATCGGCCGGCCAGGGAACTATGGCTACACCTTC. Amino acids: CAIGRPGNYGYTF.